The rows below give T cell receptor beta chains drawn from one sample of a study of T-cell memory formation after mild COVID-19. TCRdb independently ran MiXCR on the 5' RACE reads; one entry per CDR3 protein. The sample gives 110,000 to 150,000 distinct CDR3 sequences, about 25% of which show up once; around 24% is in the top ten. Material: PBMCs or a T cell subset sorted from them (not recorded which). All receptors come from an adult woman who had mild COVID-19 (a few samples of this study predate the infection). Cell type and time point are not known. The CDR3 runs from the conserved cysteine through the conserved F or W. Each record gives: D gene, clone size, V gene, J gene, CDR3 protein, CDR3 DNA. The D gene is left open where the match is weak. Where a row states a size, it is once, few, many or the class of an expanded clone; other rows omit it.

d_call: -
clone_size: -
v_call: TRBV5-1
j_call: TRBJ2-7
cdr3_aa: CASSFVTGYEQYF
cdr3_nt: TGCGCCAGCAGCTTCGTAACAGGGTACGAGCAGTACTTC

d_call: -
clone_size: -
v_call: TRBV4-1
j_call: TRBJ1-1
cdr3_aa: CASSQVPVMNTEAFF
cdr3_nt: TGCGCCAGCAGCCAAGTTCCAGTGATGAACACTGAAGCTTTCTTT

d_call: TRBD2
clone_size: -
v_call: TRBV4-1
j_call: TRBJ2-1
cdr3_aa: CASSQAGGRVSEQFF
cdr3_nt: TGCGCCAGCAGCCAAGCGGGGGGGCGGGTTTCTGAGCAGTTCTTC

d_call: TRBD2
clone_size: -
v_call: TRBV11-1
j_call: TRBJ2-1
cdr3_aa: CASSQSSGRNNEQFF
cdr3_nt: TGTGCCAGCAGCCAATCTAGCGGGAGGAACAATGAGCAGTTCTTC

d_call: -
clone_size: -
v_call: TRBV5-5
j_call: TRBJ1-5
cdr3_aa: CASSLTKNSNQPQHF
cdr3_nt: TGTGCCAGCAGCTTGACAAAAAATAGCAATCAGCCCCAGCATTTT

d_call: TRBD1
clone_size: few
v_call: TRBV27
j_call: TRBJ2-5
cdr3_aa: CASSSTGQGPGETQYF
cdr3_nt: TGTGCCAGCAGTAGCACCGGACAGGGGCCGGGAGAGACCCAGTACTTC

d_call: -
clone_size: few
v_call: TRBV27
j_call: TRBJ2-3
cdr3_aa: CASSLEGNGDTQYF
cdr3_nt: TGTGCCAGCAGCCTGGAGGGGAACGGAGATACGCAGTATTTT

d_call: -
clone_size: -
v_call: TRBV6-2/TRBV6-3
j_call: TRBJ1-6
cdr3_aa: CASSYFRDNSPLHF
cdr3_nt: TGTGCCAGCAGTTACTTCCGGGACAATTCACCCCTCCACTTT

d_call: -
clone_size: -
v_call: TRBV4-1
j_call: TRBJ2-3
cdr3_aa: CASSQVYGLVDTQYF
cdr3_nt: TGCGCCAGCAGCCAAGTCTACGGACTCGTAGATACGCAGTATTTT

d_call: -
clone_size: -
v_call: TRBV20-1
j_call: TRBJ2-1
cdr3_aa: CSVSASSYNEQFF
cdr3_nt: TGCAGCGTTAGCGCGAGCTCCTACAATGAGCAGTTCTTC

d_call: -
clone_size: few
v_call: TRBV5-1
j_call: TRBJ2-2
cdr3_aa: CASNERNTGELFF
cdr3_nt: TGCGCCAGCAACGAGAGGAACACCGGGGAGCTGTTTTTT

d_call: -
clone_size: -
v_call: TRBV7-9
j_call: TRBJ1-1
cdr3_aa: CASSSTDSNLEAFF
cdr3_nt: TGTGCCAGCAGCTCTACCGACAGCAACCTAGAAGCTTTCTTT

d_call: -
clone_size: -
v_call: TRBV9
j_call: TRBJ1-3
cdr3_aa: CASSAGSQLGNTIYF
cdr3_nt: TGTGCCAGCAGCGCGGGATCCCAGCTTGGAAACACCATATATTTT

d_call: TRBD1
clone_size: -
v_call: TRBV12-3/TRBV12-4
j_call: TRBJ1-4
cdr3_aa: CASSKDRGWEEKLFF
cdr3_nt: TGTGCCAGCAGCAAAGACAGGGGTTGGGAAGAAAAACTGTTTTTT

d_call: -
clone_size: -
v_call: TRBV20-1
j_call: TRBJ1-1
cdr3_aa: CSAREVSAVSEAFF
cdr3_nt: TGCAGTGCTAGAGAGGTCAGTGCGGTATCCGAAGCTTTCTTT

d_call: TRBD1
clone_size: -
v_call: TRBV5-1
j_call: TRBJ1-1
cdr3_aa: CASSFGTGAEAFF
cdr3_nt: TGCGCCAGCAGCTTCGGGACAGGGGCTGAAGCTTTCTTT

d_call: -
clone_size: -
v_call: TRBV25-1
j_call: TRBJ1-2
cdr3_aa: CASSEYEGSYGYTF
cdr3_nt: TGTGCCAGCAGTGAATATGAGGGGAGCTATGGCTACACCTTC

d_call: -
clone_size: -
v_call: TRBV7-9
j_call: TRBJ2-7
cdr3_aa: CASSPPRSYEQYF
cdr3_nt: TGTGCCAGCAGCCCCCCCCGCAGCTACGAGCAGTACTTC

d_call: -
clone_size: -
v_call: TRBV7-9
j_call: TRBJ2-7
cdr3_aa: CASTLRGHEQYF
cdr3_nt: TGTGCCAGCACCCTTAGGGGCCACGAGCAGTACTTC

d_call: TRBD2
clone_size: -
v_call: TRBV20-1
j_call: TRBJ2-7
cdr3_aa: CSARDLSGRTYEQYF
cdr3_nt: TGCAGTGCTAGAGATCTCAGCGGGAGGACCTACGAGCAGTACTTC

d_call: TRBD1
clone_size: few
v_call: TRBV29-1
j_call: TRBJ1-2
cdr3_aa: CSVDWTGNYGYTF
cdr3_nt: TGCAGCGTTGACTGGACAGGGAACTATGGCTACACCTTC

d_call: -
clone_size: -
v_call: TRBV5-1
j_call: TRBJ1-2
cdr3_aa: CASSPSGGLDGYTF
cdr3_nt: TGCGCCAGCAGCCCCTCCGGTGGGCTTGATGGCTACACCTTC